Listed below are T cell receptor beta chains from one sample, sequenced in a study of spatial heterogeneity in lung cancer. TCRdb independently ran MiXCR on the 5' RACE reads; one entry per CDR3 protein. The repertoire includes 90,000 to 95,000 distinct CDR3 sequences, 10% to 15% of them detected once, and over 40% sits in the top ten. Here the sequenced sample was PBMCs, taken at surgery. The receptors here all came from a male donor with early-stage non-small cell lung cancer. Each CDR3 is given without its conserved first and last residue. The order of the fields is V gene, clone size, CDR3 length, J gene, CDR3 protein. Only part of the rows carry a size: once, few, many, or a class if the clone is expanded.

v_call: TRBV29-1
clone_size: .
cdr3_length: 11
j_call: TRBJ2-2
cdr3_aa: SVPGLITGELF

v_call: TRBV28
clone_size: .
cdr3_length: 11
j_call: TRBJ1-4
cdr3_aa: ASSQQANEKLF

v_call: TRBV12-3/TRBV12-4
clone_size: .
cdr3_length: 14
j_call: TRBJ1-1
cdr3_aa: ASRYTVTGGITEAF

v_call: TRBV29-1
clone_size: many
cdr3_length: 14
j_call: TRBJ2-5
cdr3_aa: SVRGGQREAGKTQY

v_call: TRBV7-3
clone_size: few
cdr3_length: 12
j_call: TRBJ1-6
cdr3_aa: ASSLSRYNSPLH

v_call: TRBV28
clone_size: few
cdr3_length: 9
j_call: TRBJ2-7
cdr3_aa: ASSLLGVQY

v_call: TRBV7-2
clone_size: few
cdr3_length: 12
j_call: TRBJ2-3
cdr3_aa: ASSMDRATDTQY

v_call: TRBV7-9
clone_size: .
cdr3_length: 16
j_call: TRBJ2-3
cdr3_aa: ASSLAREQVPLTDTQY

v_call: TRBV7-2
clone_size: .
cdr3_length: 11
j_call: TRBJ2-3
cdr3_aa: ASSPGLRAAQY

v_call: TRBV14
clone_size: once
cdr3_length: 12
j_call: TRBJ1-2
cdr3_aa: ASSQERGRRGYT

v_call: TRBV6-2/TRBV6-3
clone_size: .
cdr3_length: 12
j_call: TRBJ1-6
cdr3_aa: ASAYRGSNSPLH

v_call: TRBV24-1
clone_size: few
cdr3_length: 8
j_call: TRBJ2-1
cdr3_aa: ATNAAEQF

v_call: TRBV18
clone_size: .
cdr3_length: 16
j_call: TRBJ2-7
cdr3_aa: ASSPSLPASGKIYEQY

v_call: TRBV19
clone_size: many
cdr3_length: 14
j_call: TRBJ1-4
cdr3_aa: ASTPPFGSTNEKLF

v_call: TRBV19
clone_size: .
cdr3_length: 11
j_call: TRBJ1-2
cdr3_aa: ASRGAGGYGYT

v_call: TRBV12-3/TRBV12-4
clone_size: few
cdr3_length: 10
j_call: TRBJ2-7
cdr3_aa: ASRRDSYEQY

v_call: TRBV7-2
clone_size: .
cdr3_length: 11
j_call: TRBJ1-5
cdr3_aa: ASSQHGDQPQH

v_call: TRBV7-8
clone_size: many
cdr3_length: 12
j_call: TRBJ2-1
cdr3_aa: ASSKPGQGIEQF

v_call: TRBV6-5
clone_size: .
cdr3_length: 13
j_call: TRBJ1-1
cdr3_aa: ASRKGGGAGTEAF

v_call: TRBV25-1
clone_size: .
cdr3_length: 14
j_call: TRBJ2-3
cdr3_aa: ASRPGTSGRRDTQY

v_call: TRBV7-2
clone_size: .
cdr3_length: 10
j_call: TRBJ1-5
cdr3_aa: ASSPSNQPQH

v_call: TRBV14
clone_size: few
cdr3_length: 9
j_call: TRBJ1-1
cdr3_aa: ASSQLTEAF

v_call: TRBV10-3
clone_size: .
cdr3_length: 11
j_call: TRBJ1-5
cdr3_aa: AIALGDNQPQH

v_call: TRBV27
clone_size: many
cdr3_length: 15
j_call: TRBJ2-7
cdr3_aa: ASSLSHGGGSSYEQY

v_call: TRBV29-1
clone_size: few
cdr3_length: 8
j_call: TRBJ2-5
cdr3_aa: SVGIETQY

v_call: TRBV28
clone_size: few
cdr3_length: 10
j_call: TRBJ2-3
cdr3_aa: ASRWTHGTQY

v_call: TRBV4-3
clone_size: many
cdr3_length: 13
j_call: TRBJ2-6
cdr3_aa: ASSLLSSGANVLT

v_call: TRBV5-1
clone_size: few
cdr3_length: 11
j_call: TRBJ2-5
cdr3_aa: ASAGLDFETQY

v_call: TRBV6-2/TRBV6-3
clone_size: many
cdr3_length: 10
j_call: TRBJ2-3
cdr3_aa: ASSYSLDTQY

v_call: TRBV12-3/TRBV12-4
clone_size: .
cdr3_length: 10
j_call: TRBJ1-3
cdr3_aa: ASSNPGITIY

v_call: TRBV28
clone_size: few
cdr3_length: 14
j_call: TRBJ2-5
cdr3_aa: ASSPLAGSLGETQY

v_call: TRBV11-2
clone_size: few
cdr3_length: 11
j_call: TRBJ2-2
cdr3_aa: ASSLLRAGELF

v_call: TRBV2
clone_size: many
cdr3_length: 13
j_call: TRBJ2-6
cdr3_aa: ASSSTGRGANVLT

v_call: TRBV6-2/TRBV6-3
clone_size: few
cdr3_length: 11
j_call: TRBJ1-2
cdr3_aa: ASSSPGTYGYT

v_call: TRBV7-8
clone_size: many
cdr3_length: 14
j_call: TRBJ2-3
cdr3_aa: ASSPRTSSFADTQY

v_call: TRBV5-4
clone_size: many
cdr3_length: 12
j_call: TRBJ2-5
cdr3_aa: ASSNGTHQETQY

v_call: TRBV10-1
clone_size: .
cdr3_length: 11
j_call: TRBJ1-5
cdr3_aa: ASSPGTGQPQH

v_call: TRBV7-6
clone_size: .
cdr3_length: 16
j_call: TRBJ2-2
cdr3_aa: ASSLEADRGVNTGELF

v_call: TRBV20-1
clone_size: few
cdr3_length: 12
j_call: TRBJ2-7
cdr3_aa: SARGSFATYEQY

v_call: TRBV7-2
clone_size: few
cdr3_length: 14
j_call: TRBJ2-4
cdr3_aa: ASSSPGVLAKNIQY

v_call: TRBV5-1
clone_size: many
cdr3_length: 13
j_call: TRBJ1-5
cdr3_aa: ASSPDKNGGQPQH

v_call: TRBV20-1
clone_size: .
cdr3_length: 13
j_call: TRBJ2-5
cdr3_aa: SARPTSGGPETQY

v_call: TRBV3-1
clone_size: few
cdr3_length: 12
j_call: TRBJ1-1
cdr3_aa: ASSQIRQGAEAF

v_call: TRBV5-5
clone_size: many
cdr3_length: 14
j_call: TRBJ2-3
cdr3_aa: ASSLGLAGGSDTQY

v_call: TRBV6-5
clone_size: .
cdr3_length: 13
j_call: TRBJ1-5
cdr3_aa: ASSSDRGRNQPQH

v_call: TRBV5-1
clone_size: few
cdr3_length: 14
j_call: TRBJ2-3
cdr3_aa: ASSEEGEPSTDTQY

v_call: TRBV6-2/TRBV6-3
clone_size: few
cdr3_length: 10
j_call: TRBJ1-5
cdr3_aa: ASSPRGQPQH

v_call: TRBV10-3
clone_size: few
cdr3_length: 16
j_call: TRBJ1-4
cdr3_aa: AISGSRQGDPRREKLF

v_call: TRBV7-2
clone_size: few
cdr3_length: 11
j_call: TRBJ2-2
cdr3_aa: ASSLEAVGELF

v_call: TRBV6-1
clone_size: few
cdr3_length: 13
j_call: TRBJ2-1
cdr3_aa: ASSEGLAEYNEQF

v_call: TRBV28
clone_size: few
cdr3_length: 14
j_call: TRBJ2-3
cdr3_aa: ASSSPSAVGTDTQY

v_call: TRBV9
clone_size: many
cdr3_length: 13
j_call: TRBJ2-3
cdr3_aa: ASSVGTRRGDTQY

v_call: TRBV20-1
clone_size: few
cdr3_length: 15
j_call: TRBJ2-5
cdr3_aa: SARSEVQGAYWETQY

v_call: TRBV15
clone_size: .
cdr3_length: 12
j_call: TRBJ2-7
cdr3_aa: ATSRGDRTYEQY